This entry lists 14 T cell receptor beta chains sequenced from one sample in a study of blood T cell repertoires in COVID-19. This table comes from immunoSEQ multiplex PCR, and its TCRdb copy is limited to in-frame clones, with some not included. Of about 250,000 clones listed, 89% are singletons. The sequencing input was peripheral blood. These receptors came from a woman in her thirties or forties who had recovered from COVID-19.

This chain uses TRBV3-1 (or the pseudogene TRBV3-2) with TRBJ2-7; tentatively, D is TRBD2 (7 bases). The CDR3 covers 13 residues. V was trimmed by 4 bases and J by 2 bases, leaving 9 bases between them. Germline values: CDR1 LGHDT, CDR2 YNNKEL (reference sequence). The CDR3 DNA reads as TGTGCCAGCAGCCGGGAGGGGGCCTACGAGCAGTACGTC. This encodes CASSREGAYEQYV.

The chain carries TRBV4-1 and TRBJ1-2, with D perhaps TRBD1 (6 bases). Between the trimmed V and J ends, which lost 0 bases and 5 bases, there was a span of 16 bases. This CDR3 has 16 amino acids. Germline lookup yields CDR1 MGHRA and CDR2 YSYEKL. This CDR3 reads CASSQDLTGLRYGYTF. CDR3 nucleotide sequence: TGCGCCAGCAGCCAAGACTTAACAGGGCTTCGGTATGGCTACACCTTC.

For this clone: The same CDR3 arises from other DNA sequences in this sample as well. The J gene is TRBJ1-3, the V gene TRBV5-1; D is perhaps TRBD1 (5 bases). CDR3 length: 14 amino acids. CDR1 is SGHRS and CDR2 is YFSETQ in the germline V gene. Trimming stripped 2 bases from V and 0 bases from J, with 6 bases between. The CDR3 nucleotides are TGCGCCAGCAGCTTAGACAGCTCTGGAAACACCATATATTTT. Amino acid sequence: CASSLDSSGNTIYF.

This rearrangement joins TRBV10-1 to TRBJ1-5, with no clear D. Germline CDR1 and CDR2: WNHNN and SYGVQD (reference sequence). The CDR3 consists of 12 residues. Between the trimmed V and J ends, which lost 9 bases and 2 bases, there was a span of 8 bases. The CDR3 DNA is TGCGCCAGGTGGAGACGCAATCAGCCCCAGCATTTT. This codes for CARWRRNQPQHF.

This chain links TRBV30 with TRBJ2-3; TRBD2 matches at 10 bases. Germline lookup yields CDR1 GTSNPN and CDR2 SVGIG (reference sequence). With 2 bases clipped from V and 1 base from J, the junction kept 12 bases outside the gene matches. This CDR3 region has 18 residues. This chain's CDR3 is CAWSRGLAGVRGTDTQYF. The CDR3 nucleotides are TGTGCCTGGAGTAGGGGGCTAGCGGGGGTCCGGGGCACAGATACGCAGTATTTT. Combining the CDR3 with reference TRBV30 and TRBJ2-3 gives the whole variable domain SQTIHQWPATLVQPVGSPLSLECTVEGTSNPNLYWYRQAAGRGLQLLFYSVGIGQISSEVPQNLSASRPQDRQFILSSKKLLLSDSGFYLCAWSRGLAGVRGTDTQYFGPGTRLTVL.

The chain combines TRBV6-1 with TRBJ2-5, with 7 bases aligning to TRBD1. The J segment lost 5 bases and the V segment lost 3 bases, leaving 12 bases of the junction unmatched. There are 16 residues in the CDR3. Looked up from germline, CDR1 is MNHNS and CDR2 is SASEGT. CDR3 DNA sequence: TGTGCCAGCAGTGACATCCGGGACAGTTTTCACGAGACCCAGTACTTC. It specifies CASSDIRDSFHETQYF.

The J gene is TRBJ1-6, the V gene TRBV19; TRBD1 agrees at 7 bases. Trimming at V came to 10 bases and at J to 5 bases, leaving 11 bases not matched to a gene. Germline V gene data show CDR1 as LNHDA and CDR2 as SQIVND (reference sequence). This CDR3 has 15 amino acids. The CDR3, as DNA: TGTGCCACTAGCTACCGGGACAGTAATAATTCACCCCTCCACTTT. Translating gives CATSYRDSNNSPLHF. The entire variable domain, with the rest obtained from reference TRBV19 and TRBJ1-6, is as follows: DGGITQSPKYLFRKEGQNVTLSCEQNLNHDAMYWYRQDPGQGLRLIYYSQIVNDFQKGDIAEGYSVSREKKESFPLTVTSAQKNPTAFYLCATSYRDSNNSPLHFGNGTRLTVT.

This rearrangement joins TRBV5-1 to TRBJ1-1; D ambiguous. The CDR3 length is 13 residues. Germline V gives CDR1 SGHRS, CDR2 YFSETQ. Trimming removed 0 bases from V and 1 base from J, with 4 bases in between. The CDR3 bases are TGCGCCAGCAGCTTGGAGAGGAACACTGAAGCTTTCTTT. Its protein product is CASSLERNTEAFF.

This clone was observed a single time. The chain uses TRBV5-6 and TRBJ2-3; TRBD1 aligns across 10 bases. The junction had 5 bases not matched to a gene; V was cut back by 5 bases and J by 2 bases. Germline CDR1 SGHDT, CDR2 YYEEEE. The CDR3 contains 15 residues. This CDR3 reads CASRGQGSTTDTQYF. As DNA, the CDR3 is TGTGCCAGCAGGGGACAGGGGTCTACCACAGATACGCAGTATTTT.

The CDR3 DNA reads TGTGCCAGCAGCTTCGCAGGCTACGAGCAGTACTTC. The encoded protein is CASSFAGYEQYF. The gene calls are TRBV11-3 and TRBJ2-7, with D unclear. Germline loops: CDR1 SGHNT, CDR2 YENEEA. The V end was cut by 3 bases, the J end by 3 bases, with 6 bases between. This CDR3 region has 12 residues. The whole variable domain, filled in from reference TRBV11-3 and TRBJ2-7, reads EAGVVQSPRYKIIEKKQPVAFWCNPISGHNTLYWYLQNLGQGPELLIRYENEEAVDDSQLPKDRFSAERLKGVDSTLKIQPAELGDSAVYLCASSFAGYEQYFGPGTRLTVT.

The rearrangement joins TRBV28 to TRBJ2-1; 7 bases fit TRBD2. The V segment lost 4 bases and the J segment 7 bases; nucleotides outside the gene matches: 4. This CDR3 is built from 13 residues. Germline assignment: CDR1 MDHEN and CDR2 SYDVKM. The CDR3 is CASSWTRNNEQFF. The CDR3 DNA reads as TGTGCCAGCAGTTGGACTAGAAATAATGAGCAGTTCTTC.

This clone occurred a few times. The CDR3 loop reads CASSDYGDSNQPQHF. In nucleotides, the CDR3 is TGTGCCAGCAGTGATTACGGTGATAGCAATCAGCCCCAGCATTTT. The J gene is TRBJ1-5, the V gene TRBV6-2 or TRBV6-3; D is uncertain. The germline gives CDR1 MNHEY, CDR2 SVGEGT. V dropped 5 bases and J dropped 0 bases, with 11 bases sitting between them. This CDR3 comprises 15 residues.

The chain carries TRBV7-2 and TRBJ1-5; D call uncertain. The V gene lost 5 bases and the J gene lost 7 bases, with 12 bases spanning the gap. From germline, CDR1 is SGHTA and CDR2 FQGNSA. This CDR3 comprises 13 residues. The CDR3 nucleotides read TGTGCCAGCAGCATAATCGGGGTCCAGCCCCAGCATTTT. Protein sequence: CASSIIGVQPQHF.

This chain joins TRBV10-3 and TRBJ2-4, with 7 nucleotides matching TRBD2. This CDR3 spans 13 amino acids. Trimming cost V 10 bases and J 1 base; bases outside gene matches: 4. Germline CDR1 is ENHRY and CDR2 is SYGVKD. The CDR3 protein is CATHGGAKNIQYF. The CDR3 nucleotides read TGTGCCACACACGGGGGGGCCAAAAACATTCAGTACTTC.